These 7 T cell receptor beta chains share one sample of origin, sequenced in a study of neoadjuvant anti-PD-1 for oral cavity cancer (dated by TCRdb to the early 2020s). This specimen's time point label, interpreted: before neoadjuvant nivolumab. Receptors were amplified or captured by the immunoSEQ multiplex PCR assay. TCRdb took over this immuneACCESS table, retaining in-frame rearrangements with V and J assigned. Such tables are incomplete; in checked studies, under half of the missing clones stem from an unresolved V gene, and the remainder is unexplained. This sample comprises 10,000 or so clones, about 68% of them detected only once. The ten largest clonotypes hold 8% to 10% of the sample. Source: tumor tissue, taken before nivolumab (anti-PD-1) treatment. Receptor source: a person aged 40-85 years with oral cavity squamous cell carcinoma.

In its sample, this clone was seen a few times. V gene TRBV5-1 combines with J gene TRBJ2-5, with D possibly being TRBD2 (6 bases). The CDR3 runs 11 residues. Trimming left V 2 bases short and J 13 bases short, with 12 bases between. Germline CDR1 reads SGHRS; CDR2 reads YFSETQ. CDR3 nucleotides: TGCGCCAGCAGCTTCCACGGACTACGGTACTTC. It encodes CASSFHGLRYF.

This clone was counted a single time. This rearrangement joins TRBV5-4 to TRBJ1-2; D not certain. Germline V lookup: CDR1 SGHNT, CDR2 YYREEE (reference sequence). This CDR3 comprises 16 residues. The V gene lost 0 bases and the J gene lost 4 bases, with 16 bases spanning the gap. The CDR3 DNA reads TGTGCCAGCAGCTTGGATAACCGGGAACTCTCCTATGGCTACACCTTC. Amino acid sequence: CASSLDNRELSYGYTF.

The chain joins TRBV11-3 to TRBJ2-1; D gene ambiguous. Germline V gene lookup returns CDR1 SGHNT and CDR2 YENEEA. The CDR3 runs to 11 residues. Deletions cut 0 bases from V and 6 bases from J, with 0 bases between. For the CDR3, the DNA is TGTGCCAGCAGCTTAGACAATGAGCAGTTCTTC. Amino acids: CASSLDNEQFF.

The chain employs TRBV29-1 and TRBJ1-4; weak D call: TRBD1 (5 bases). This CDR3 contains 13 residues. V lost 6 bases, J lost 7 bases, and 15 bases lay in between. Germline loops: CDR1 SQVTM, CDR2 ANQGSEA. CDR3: CSVMGFGGEKLFF. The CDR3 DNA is TGCAGCGTCATGGGGTTTGGGGGTGAAAAACTGTTTTTT.

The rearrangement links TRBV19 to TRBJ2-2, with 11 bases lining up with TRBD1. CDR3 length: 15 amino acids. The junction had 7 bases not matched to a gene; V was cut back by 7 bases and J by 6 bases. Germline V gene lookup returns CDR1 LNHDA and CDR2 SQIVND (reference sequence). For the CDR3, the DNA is TGTGCCAGTAAGGGACAGGGGGATGACTCCGGGGAGCTGTTTTTT. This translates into CASKGQGDDSGELFF.

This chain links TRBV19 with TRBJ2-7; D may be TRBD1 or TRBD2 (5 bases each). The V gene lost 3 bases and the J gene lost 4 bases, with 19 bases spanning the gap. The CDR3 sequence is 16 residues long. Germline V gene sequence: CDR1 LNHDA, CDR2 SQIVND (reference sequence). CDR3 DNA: TGTGCCAGTAGTATTAGCAGAGGGACGCGGGTTTACGAGCAGTACTTC. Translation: CASSISRGTRVYEQYF.

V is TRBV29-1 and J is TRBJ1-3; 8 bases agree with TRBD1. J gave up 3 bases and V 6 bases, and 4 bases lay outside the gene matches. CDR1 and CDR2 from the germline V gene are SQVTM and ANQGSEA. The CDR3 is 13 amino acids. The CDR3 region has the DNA TGCAGCGTCACAGGGGGAATTGGAAACACCATATATTTT. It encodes CSVTGGIGNTIYF.